This T cell receptor (beta chain) was observed in a study of blood T cells in healthy people across ages. Across the study: Per two T cells, about one barcoded beta molecule was captured through template switching.

About this clonotype itself: Its cognate antigen is unknown.

A second PCR, run for roughly 7 to 12 cycles, used a sample-barcoded 5' primer plus a J-beta primer mix. Each CDR3 protein is one row after TCRdb ran MiXCR on the 5' RACE reads. The repertoire holds roughly 2 million distinct CDR3 sequences, 40% to 55% seen once, with over 2% in the top ten. Whole-study findings and limits: Estimates drawn from one million T cells were deemed to understate diversity. Diversity of TCR beta per million T cells declined in a roughly linear way with age. Shifts in expanded clonotypes may have been confounded by donor CMV status, which was unknown.

Sequenced input: blood. This sequence was found in a woman aged 40 to 49 in good health.

The CDR3 DNA reads TGTGCCAGCAGTCGGACGAGGGACAATTCACCCCTCCACTTT. Amino acid sequence: CASSRTRDNSPLHF. This chain joins TRBV6-2 or TRBV6-3 and TRBJ1-6; D may be TRBD1 (5 bases). Germline V lookup: CDR1 MNHEY, CDR2 SVGEGT. V was clipped by 5 bases and J by 7 bases, with 12 bases between them. This CDR3 region has 14 residues.